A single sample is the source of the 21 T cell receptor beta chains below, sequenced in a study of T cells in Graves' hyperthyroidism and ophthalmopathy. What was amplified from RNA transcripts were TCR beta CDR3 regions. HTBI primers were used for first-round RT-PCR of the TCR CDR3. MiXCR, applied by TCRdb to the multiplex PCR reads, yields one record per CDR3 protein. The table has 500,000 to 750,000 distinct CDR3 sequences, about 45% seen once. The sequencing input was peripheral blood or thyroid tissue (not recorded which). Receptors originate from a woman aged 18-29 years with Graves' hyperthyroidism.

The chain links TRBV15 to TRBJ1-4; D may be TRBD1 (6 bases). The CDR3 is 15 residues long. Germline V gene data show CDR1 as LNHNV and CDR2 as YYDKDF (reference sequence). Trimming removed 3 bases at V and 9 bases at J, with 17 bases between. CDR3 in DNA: TGTGCCACCAGCAGCCAACCCAGACAGGCCAAAAAACTGTTTTTT. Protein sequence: CATSSQPRQAKKLFF.

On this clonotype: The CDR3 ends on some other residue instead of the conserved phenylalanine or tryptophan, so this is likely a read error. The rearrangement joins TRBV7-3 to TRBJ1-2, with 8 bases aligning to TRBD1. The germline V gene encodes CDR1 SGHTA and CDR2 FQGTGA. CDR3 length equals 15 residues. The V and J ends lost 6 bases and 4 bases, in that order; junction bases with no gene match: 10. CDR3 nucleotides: TGTGCCAGCAGGTCCGCAGGGGGCGACGCCTATGGCTACACCTCC. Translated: CASRSAGGDAYGYTS.

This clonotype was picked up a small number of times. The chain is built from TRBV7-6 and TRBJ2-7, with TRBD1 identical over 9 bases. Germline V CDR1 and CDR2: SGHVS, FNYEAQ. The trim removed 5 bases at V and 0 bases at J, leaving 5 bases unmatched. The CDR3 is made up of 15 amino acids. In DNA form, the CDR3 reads TGTGCCAGCAGCCCCGGGACAGGGACCTCCTACGAGCAGTACTTC. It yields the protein CASSPGTGTSYEQYF.

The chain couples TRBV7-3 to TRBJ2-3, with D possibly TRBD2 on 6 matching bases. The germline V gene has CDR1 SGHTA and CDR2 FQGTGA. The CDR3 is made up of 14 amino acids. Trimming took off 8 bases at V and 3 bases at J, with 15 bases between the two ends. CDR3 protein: CASSLGGTTDTQYF. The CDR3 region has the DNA TGTGCCAGCTCTCTTGGCGGGACGACAGATACGCAGTATTTT. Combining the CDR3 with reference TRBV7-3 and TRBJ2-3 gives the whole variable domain GAGVSQTPSNKVTEKGKYVELRCDPISGHTALYWYRQSLGQGPEFLIYFQGTGAADDSGLPNDRFFAVRPEGSVSTLKIQRTERGDSAVYLCASSLGGTTDTQYFGPGTRLTVL.

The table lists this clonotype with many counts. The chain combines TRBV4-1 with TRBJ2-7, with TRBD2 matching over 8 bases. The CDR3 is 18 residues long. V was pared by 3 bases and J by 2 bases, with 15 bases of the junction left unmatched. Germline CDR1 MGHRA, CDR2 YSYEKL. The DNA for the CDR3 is TGCGCCAGCAGCCAGGGGCCCAGGACTAGCCTGACCCCCTACGAGCAGTACTTC. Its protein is CASSQGPRTSLTPYEQYF.

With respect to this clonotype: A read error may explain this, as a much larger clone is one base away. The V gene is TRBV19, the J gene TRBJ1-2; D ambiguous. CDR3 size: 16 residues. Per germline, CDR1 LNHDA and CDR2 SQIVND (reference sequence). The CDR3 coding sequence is TGTGCCGGTAGTATTCCATCCGGCAGTGCTCTTTATGGCTACACCTTC. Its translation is CAGSIPSGSALYGYTF.

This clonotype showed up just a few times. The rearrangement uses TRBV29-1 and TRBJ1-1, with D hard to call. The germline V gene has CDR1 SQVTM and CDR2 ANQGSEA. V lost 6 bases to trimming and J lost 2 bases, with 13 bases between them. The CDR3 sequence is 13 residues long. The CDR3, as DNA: TGCAGCGTGAAAGGCATCATTAACACTGAAGCTTTCTTT. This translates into CSVKGIINTEAFF.

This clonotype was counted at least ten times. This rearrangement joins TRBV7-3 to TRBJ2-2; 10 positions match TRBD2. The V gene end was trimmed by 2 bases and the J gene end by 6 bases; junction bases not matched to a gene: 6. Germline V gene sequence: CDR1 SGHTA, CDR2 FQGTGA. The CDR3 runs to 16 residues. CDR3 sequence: CASSLHRLAGAGELFF. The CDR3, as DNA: TGTGCCAGCAGCTTACATCGGCTAGCGGGAGCCGGGGAGCTGTTTTTT.

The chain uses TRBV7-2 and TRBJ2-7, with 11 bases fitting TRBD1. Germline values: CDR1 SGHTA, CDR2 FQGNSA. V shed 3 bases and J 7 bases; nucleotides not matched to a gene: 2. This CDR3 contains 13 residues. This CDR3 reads CASSFGTGGEQYF. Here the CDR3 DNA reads TGTGCCAGCAGCTTCGGGACAGGGGGGGAGCAGTACTTC. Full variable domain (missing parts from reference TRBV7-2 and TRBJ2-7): GAGVSQSPSNKVTEKGKDVELRCDPISGHTALYWYRQSLGQGLEFLIYFQGNSAPDKSGLPSDRFSAERTGGSVSTLTIQRTQQEDSAVYLCASSFGTGGEQYFGPGTRLTVT.

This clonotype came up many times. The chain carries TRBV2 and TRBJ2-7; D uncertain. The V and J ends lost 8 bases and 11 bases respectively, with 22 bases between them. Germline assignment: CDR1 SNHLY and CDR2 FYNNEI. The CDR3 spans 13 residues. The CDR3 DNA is TGTGCCAGCGCGGCCGCGGCCTCGCCTATTGAGTACTTC. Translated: CASAAAASPIEYF.

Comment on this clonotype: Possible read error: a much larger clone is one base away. The CDR3 sequence: CTSSERGGSYNSPLHF. The CDR3 DNA is TGTACCAGCAGCGAAAGGGGAGGATCCTATAATTCACCCCTCCACTTT. This chain joins TRBV7-9 and TRBJ1-6; a weak D match, TRBD1 (5 bases). Germline V gene lookup returns CDR1 SEHNR and CDR2 FQNEAQ (reference sequence). The CDR3 contains 16 residues.

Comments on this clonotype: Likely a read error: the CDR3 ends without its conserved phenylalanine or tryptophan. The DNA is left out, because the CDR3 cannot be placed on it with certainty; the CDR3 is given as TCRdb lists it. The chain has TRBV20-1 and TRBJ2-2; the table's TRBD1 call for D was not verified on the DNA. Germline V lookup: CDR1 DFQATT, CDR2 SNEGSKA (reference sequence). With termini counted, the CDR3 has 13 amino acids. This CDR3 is CSARTKWGGAKKV.

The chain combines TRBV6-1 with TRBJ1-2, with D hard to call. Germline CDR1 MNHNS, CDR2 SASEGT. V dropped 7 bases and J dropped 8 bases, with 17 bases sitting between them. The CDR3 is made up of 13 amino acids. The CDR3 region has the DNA TGTGCCAGCAATCGCGGGAGGGCGGAAGGCTACACCTTC. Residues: CASNRGRAEGYTF.

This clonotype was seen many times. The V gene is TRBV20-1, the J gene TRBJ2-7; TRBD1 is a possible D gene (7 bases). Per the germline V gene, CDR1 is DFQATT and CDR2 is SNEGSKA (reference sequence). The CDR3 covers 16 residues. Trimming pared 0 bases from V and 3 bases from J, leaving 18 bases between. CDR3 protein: CSARDPAGQTDYEQYF. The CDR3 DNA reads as TGCAGTGCTAGAGACCCCGCGGGACAGACTGACTACGAGCAGTACTTC.

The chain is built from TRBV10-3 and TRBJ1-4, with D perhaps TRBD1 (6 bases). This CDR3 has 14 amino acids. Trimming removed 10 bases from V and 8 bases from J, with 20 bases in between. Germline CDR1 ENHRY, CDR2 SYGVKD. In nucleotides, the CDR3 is TGTGCCAGCAGGGCCGGGGGCTCCGGGGAAAAACTGTTTTTT. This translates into CASRAGGSGEKLFF.

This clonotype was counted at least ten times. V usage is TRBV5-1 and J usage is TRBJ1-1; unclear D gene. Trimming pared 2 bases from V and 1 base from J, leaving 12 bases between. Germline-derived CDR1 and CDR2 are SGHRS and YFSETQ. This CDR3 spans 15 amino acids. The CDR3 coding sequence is TGCGCCAGCAGCTTACCCAGGACGGAGAACACTGAAGCTTTCTTT. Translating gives CASSLPRTENTEAFF.

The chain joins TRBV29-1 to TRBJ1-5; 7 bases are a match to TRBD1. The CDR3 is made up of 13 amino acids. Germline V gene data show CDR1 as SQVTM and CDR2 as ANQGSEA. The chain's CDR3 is CSEGQLGNQPQHF. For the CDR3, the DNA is TGCAGTGAGGGACAGTTGGGCAATCAGCCCCAGCATTTT.

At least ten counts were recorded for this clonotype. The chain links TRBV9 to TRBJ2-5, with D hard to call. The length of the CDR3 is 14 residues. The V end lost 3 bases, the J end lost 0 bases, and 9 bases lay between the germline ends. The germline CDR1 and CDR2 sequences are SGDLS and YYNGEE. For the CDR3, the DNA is TGTGCCAGCAGCGCAGGACGAAACCAAGAGACCCAGTACTTC. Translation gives CASSAGRNQETQYF.

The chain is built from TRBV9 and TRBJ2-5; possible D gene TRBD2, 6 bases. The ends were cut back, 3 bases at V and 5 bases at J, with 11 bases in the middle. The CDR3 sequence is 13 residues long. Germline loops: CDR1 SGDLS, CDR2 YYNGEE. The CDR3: CASSGRAAETQYF. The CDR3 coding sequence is TGTGCCAGCAGCGGGAGGGCCGCGGAGACCCAGTACTTC.

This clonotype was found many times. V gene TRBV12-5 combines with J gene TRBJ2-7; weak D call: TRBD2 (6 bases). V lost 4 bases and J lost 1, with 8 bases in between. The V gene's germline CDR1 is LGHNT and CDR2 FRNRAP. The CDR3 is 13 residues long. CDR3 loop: CASGSGLSYEQYF. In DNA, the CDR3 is TGTGCTAGTGGTTCGGGACTTTCCTACGAGCAGTACTTC. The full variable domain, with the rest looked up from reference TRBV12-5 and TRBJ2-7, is DARVTQTPRHKVTEMGQEVTMRCQPILGHNTVFWYRQTMMQGLELLAYFRNRAPLDDSGMPKDRFSAEMPDATLATLKIQPSEPRDSAVYFCASGSGLSYEQYFGPGTRLTVT.

Written as DNA, the CDR3 is TGCGCCAGCAGCCAAGCCGGGCGACAGCATTTT. Residues: CASSQAGRQHF. The rearrangement joins TRBV4-1 to TRBJ1-5; D is unresolved. Germline CDR1 MGHRA, CDR2 YSYEKL. Trimming pared 1 base from V and 13 bases from J, leaving 8 bases between. This CDR3 is built from 11 residues.